The T cell receptor beta chain described here comes from a study of T cell responses to AZD1222 COVID-19 vaccine (dated by TCRdb to 2020 to 2022). Turning to the overall study: AZD1222 recipients whose second dose came at about 4 weeks and those whose second dose came at about 12 weeks were combined into one group, since spike-specific TCR depth and breadth did not differ between the two schedules. A total of 230 or so trial participants underwent TCR sequencing, of whom some 210 received two doses of AZD1222 and about 26 received two doses of the MenACWY control vaccine. Trial participants were enrolled by age into 18-55, 56-69 and 70-plus year subgroups, with roughly 160, 29 and 62 TCR-sequenced participants respectively.

The CDR3 regions of human TCRbeta chains were subjected to immunosequencing. The paper's data handling went like this. Repertoire TCRs were matched against a reference library of SARS-CoV-2-specific TCRs generated with the MIRA antigen-specificity platform. Breadth was defined as the fraction of unique TCRs that were SARS-CoV-2-associated, and depth was defined as the fraction of total T cells that were SARS-CoV-2-associated. Using the MIRA data, each spike-specific TCR was assigned both to the spike region to which the TCR was reactive and to a CD4 or CD8 class. Log10-transformed breadth and depth values were compared by one-way ANOVA with Sidak's multiple comparisons tests. Drawn from immuneACCESS, this table holds only the in-frame rearrangements with V and J called that TCRdb kept. Clones are partly lost; checked studies trace under half to an unresolved V gene and leave the rest unexplained. V, J and clone size reflect that table, while D and trimming were determined from the DNA. The sample includes about 91,000 clones, with roughly 84% observed a single time. Roughly a fifth of the sample rests with the top ten.

The sample holds one count of this clone. Its specific antigen is unknown. No clone much larger than this one lies a single base away; base qualities are absent. On the study overall, not on this receptor specifically: The whole spike protein was spanned by vaccine-associated CD4 TCRs, and dominant responses were seen in regions 160-218 and 743-854. Nearly half of unique spike-specific TCRs reportedly recognized epitopes outside regions mutated in the B.1.351 and B.1.1.7 variants. Conclusions about previously exposed vaccinees were limited because only 5 or 6 AZD1222 recipients were SARS-CoV-2 seropositive at baseline. Most participants were white British and females outnumbered males, and the authors suggested that clonal diversity may have been underestimated. The 56-69-year group was small, and its depth increase did not reach significance, likely because of low power. Because no day 14 peak-response samples were available, repertoires were characterized only after the peak T cell response. A significant rise in spike-specific TCR breadth and depth was observed after two AZD1222 doses relative to day 0 and relative to MenACWY recipients.

The time point label, as the study defines it: baseline before first vaccination. Vaccinee samples were obtained from the UK trials COV001 and COV002, which included a single-blind randomized controlled phase 2/3 trial of AZD1222 (ChAdOx1 nCoV-19) in healthy adults. Trial participant PBMC samples were collected at day 0 and day 28 after the second dose for TCRbeta chain sequencing. CDR1 SGHTA and CDR2 FQGNSA were looked up in the germline V gene. The CDR3 spans 12 residues, from the cysteine through the phenylalanine. Kept here is only the CDR3 DNA, which spans 36 bases and is read in frame from base 1. Trimming costs V 6 bases and J 7 bases, and their ends lie 11 bases apart.

Sequences were derived from peripheral blood, sampled on day 0 of AZD1222 vaccination. Recombination joined TRBV7-2 with TRBJ2-3; perhaps TRBD2 is the D gene, with 5 bases matching. This sequence was found in an adult in good health. This receptor has the CDR3 CASSRLTYTQYF. The nucleotides read TGTGCCAGCAGTCGACTAACCTATACGCAGTATTTT.